The 14 T cell receptor beta chains in this list originate from one sample, sequenced in a study. TCRdb reprocessed the RT-PCR reads with MiXCR, giving one entry per CDR3 protein. The data show more than 600,000 distinct CDR3 sequences, with 14% seen just once and just over 3.5% held by the top ten. Sequencing input: memory CD4+ T cells from blood. Every receptor here comes from a female donor in good health, serving as a healthy control.

This clonotype occurred a few times. This chain joins TRBV10-3 and TRBJ2-2; 7 bases match TRBD1. The CDR3 has 14 residues. Germline assignment: CDR1 ENHRY and CDR2 SYGVKD. V gave up 11 bases and J gave up 4 bases; unmatched junction bases: 10. Written as DNA, the CDR3 is TGTGCCGCCGAACAGGGGTTGAGCACCGGGGAGCTGTTTTTT. This translates into CAAEQGLSTGELFF.

The sample holds many counts of this clonotype. The chain recombines TRBV6-5 with TRBJ2-7; no firm D call. The CDR3 has 13 amino acids. Germline lookup yields CDR1 MNHEY and CDR2 SVGAGI. Trimming shortened V by 0 bases and J by 2 bases, and 5 bases separated the two germline ends. The CDR3 is CASSYSVTYEQYF. The CDR3 nucleotides are TGTGCCAGCAGTTACTCTGTCACCTACGAGCAGTACTTC.

The rearrangement uses TRBV4-1 and TRBJ2-2; 12 positions match TRBD2. In germline, CDR1 is MGHRA, CDR2 YSYEKL. V trimming: 3 bases; J trimming: 3 bases; junction bases outside the gene matches: 2. This CDR3 region has 16 residues. The CDR3 DNA follows: TGCGCCAGCAGCCAGCTAGCGGGAGGGGACACCGGGGAGCTGTTTTTT. Its protein product is CASSQLAGGDTGELFF.

This clonotype occurred many times. This chain connects TRBV6-5 to TRBJ2-2; tentatively, D is TRBD1 (6 bases). The ends were cut back, 6 bases at V and 0 bases at J, with 11 bases in the middle. The CDR3 has 15 amino acids. CDR1 and CDR2 (germline): MNHEY, SVGAGI. In DNA, the CDR3 is TGTGCCAGCAGCTCATGGACAGCGAACACCGGGGAGCTGTTTTTT. Protein: CASSSWTANTGELFF.

The chain has TRBV27 and TRBJ1-1, with a weak D call TRBD1 (6 bases). Germline values: CDR1 MNHEY, CDR2 SMNVEV (reference sequence). Deletions cut 8 bases from V and 1 base from J, with 14 bases between. The CDR3 has 14 amino acids. The chain's CDR3 is CASRQQGWNTEAFF. The CDR3, as DNA: TGTGCCAGCCGTCAACAGGGCTGGAACACTGAAGCTTTCTTT.

This chain links TRBV11-3 with TRBJ2-1; TRBD1 aligns across 9 bases. The germline gives CDR1 SGHNT, CDR2 YENEEA. With V trimmed by 4 bases and J by 9 bases, 10 bases remained unmatched. The CDR3 has 15 amino acids. In DNA, the CDR3 is TGTGCCAGCAGCTCGTCCGGGACAGGGTTTACTGAGCAGTTCTTC. Its translation is CASSSSGTGFTEQFF.

This clonotype was seen more than once but under ten times. CDR3 sequence reads: CASAWTGGGRNTEAFF. Here the CDR3 DNA reads TGTGCCAGCGCCTGGACAGGGGGCGGTAGGAACACTGAAGCTTTCTTT. The chain couples TRBV28 to TRBJ1-1; 11 positions match TRBD1. The CDR3 spans 16 residues. CDR1 is MDHEN, CDR2 SYDVKM, per germline. J lost 1 base, V lost 8 bases, and 9 bases had no gene match. The whole variable domain, filled in from reference TRBV28 and TRBJ1-1, reads DVKVTQSSRYLVKRTGEKVFLECVQDMDHENMFWYRQDPGLGLRLIYFSYDVKMKEKGDIPEGYSVSREKKERFSLILESASTNQTSMYLCASAWTGGGRNTEAFFGQGTRLTVV.

Only a few counts were recorded for this clonotype. The chain joins TRBV7-8 to TRBJ1-5; perhaps TRBD1 as D (5 bases). This CDR3 is 13 amino acids long. Germline CDR1 and CDR2: SGHVS and FQNEAQ. V was trimmed by 2 bases and J by 5 bases, leaving 7 bases between them. The CDR3 protein is CASSLMGDQPQHF. CDR3 bases: TGTGCCAGCAGCTTAATGGGGGATCAGCCCCAGCATTTT.

This clonotype came up a few times. The CDR3 nucleotides are TGTGCCAGCAGCCAAGACAGGGGAAGAAACACCATATATTTT. Protein product: CASSQDRGRNTIYF. V usage is TRBV7-2 and J usage is TRBJ1-3; 8 positions match TRBD1. Trimming took 5 bases from V and 5 from J; bases not matched to a gene: 5. This CDR3 is 14 amino acids long. Germline V CDR1 and CDR2: SGHTA, FQGNSA. Full variable domain (rest looked up from reference TRBV7-2 and TRBJ1-3): GAGVSQSPSNKVTEKGKDVELRCDPISGHTALYWYRQSLGQGLEFLIYFQGNSAPDKSGLPSDRFSAERTGGSVSTLTIQRTQQEDSAVYLCASSQDRGRNTIYFGEGSWLTVV.

This clonotype occurred a few times. This chain connects TRBV20-1 to TRBJ1-1; 7 positions match TRBD1. V shed 4 bases and J 0 bases; nucleotides not matched to a gene: 5. Germline V gene sequence: CDR1 DFQATT, CDR2 SNEGSKA (reference sequence). This CDR3 contains 14 residues. The CDR3 DNA is TGCAGTGCTAATAACAGGGGACTGAACACTGAAGCTTTCTTT. This sequence encodes CSANNRGLNTEAFF.

The sample holds many counts of this clonotype. J is TRBJ1-5 and V is TRBV6-1, with TRBD1 identical over 9 bases. CDR3 length equals 17 residues. CDR1 is MNHNS and CDR2 is SASEGT in the germline V gene. V lost 3 bases and J lost 3; bases outside the gene matches: 9. The CDR3 DNA follows: TGTGCCAGCAGTGAGATAGGGGGGACAGGGTCCAATCAGCCCCAGCATTTT. Translated, it gives CASSEIGGTGSNQPQHF.

This clonotype was counted between two and nine times. The genes are TRBV20-1 and TRBJ1-1; D not certain. The CDR3 has 13 amino acids. Germline CDR1 and CDR2: DFQATT and SNEGSKA (reference sequence). The ends were cut back, 5 bases at V and 7 bases at J, with 17 bases in the middle. The CDR3, as DNA: TGCAGTGCTGTCACCGGGGTCGGCCGTGAAGCTTTCTTT. Amino acids: CSAVTGVGREAFF.

This clonotype has ten or more counts. This chain connects TRBV4-1 to TRBJ1-3, with D possibly TRBD1 on 6 matching bases. The length of the CDR3 is 17 residues. V dropped 5 bases and J dropped 4 bases, with 21 bases sitting between them. Germline lookup yields CDR1 MGHRA and CDR2 YSYEKL. The CDR3 DNA is TGCGCCAGCAGCGCGCAGGTGGGGGCGCCGTGGGGAAACACCATATATTTT. Protein sequence: CASSAQVGAPWGNTIYF.

The chain carries TRBV20-1 and TRBJ2-1; 12 bases fit TRBD2. Germline CDR1 is DFQATT and CDR2 is SNEGSKA (reference sequence). The V segment lost 5 bases and the J segment 15 bases; nucleotides outside the gene matches: 8. The CDR3 length is 12 residues. CDR3 residues: CSADLAGGLGFF. The DNA for the CDR3 is TGCAGTGCTGATCTAGCGGGGGGGCTCGGGTTCTTC.